This entry features one T cell receptor beta chain sequence. The source of the sample is a study of blood T cell repertoires in COVID-19. This CDR3 is built from 18 residues. V lost 5 bases, J lost 1 base, and 16 bases stayed unmatched. Germline V gene lookup returns CDR1 MNHNY and CDR2 SVGAGI (reference sequence). Authors' data handling: Amplification of reference gene primers was used by the study to estimate nucleated cell counts. Data came from immunoSEQ multiplex PCR; TCRdb stores just in-frame clones and leaves some out. That table is the source of V, J and clone size, and D and trimming were worked out from the DNA. In the table there are approximately 70,000 clones, approximately 80% of which are singletons.

The rearrangement links TRBV6-6 to TRBJ2-5; 7 bases fit TRBD1. The sequencing input was peripheral blood. This receptor was identified in a man aged 65-85 years who had recovered from COVID-19. This CDR3 is CASSQQPTGIQIQETQYF. Written as DNA, the CDR3 is TGTGCCAGCAGTCAACAACCGACAGGGATCCAAATCCAAGAGACCCAGTACTTC.